This T cell receptor beta chain comes out of a study of T cell responses to AZD1222 COVID-19 vaccine. This CDR3 has 15 amino acids. Trimming shortened V by 9 bases and J by 4 bases, and 15 bases separated the two germline ends. Germline V CDR1 and CDR2: KGHDR, SFDVKD. General study results and limits: Following two doses of AZD1222, Spike-specific TCR breadth and depth rose. Females made up more of the donors, who were largely white British, and clonal diversity may have come out too low. The study found vaccine-associated CD4 TCRs spanning spike, dominant at 160-218 and 743-854.

Assay: immunoSEQ multiplex PCR; the TCRdb copy retains only in-frame clones and omits some. The table shows roughly 28,000 clones, with over 90% occurring only once. As regards this clone: Its target is not known.

The chain carries TRBV24-1 and TRBJ2-6; D might be TRBD2 (5 bases). The material sequenced was peripheral blood, taken on day 0 of AZD1222 vaccination. The sequence derives from an adult in good health. The CDR3 nucleotides read TGTGCCACCCCTGTTCGGGAACCCGGGGCCAACGTCCTGACTTTC. It specifies CATPVREPGANVLTF.